Below, 19 T cell receptor beta chains from the same sample are listed, as sequenced in a study of lymphopenia after photon versus proton radiotherapy. Using immunoSEQ multiplex PCR, the repertoire was profiled, and TCRdb retains in-frame clones only, with some absent. The table includes roughly 150,000 clones, about nine tenths detected once. Sequences were derived from peripheral blood, sampled from a patient treated with photon-based radiotherapy. All receptors come from a man aged 50-60 years with gastric cancer.

The chain has TRBV4-3 and TRBJ1-4; D remains unclear. CDR3 length equals 15 residues. V was trimmed by 0 bases and J by 7 bases, leaving 12 bases between them. Germline CDR1 reads LGHNA; CDR2 reads YSLEER. Here the CDR3 DNA reads TGCGCCAGCAGCCAAGATAGTGGGATGGGTGAAAAACTGTTTTTT. This codes for CASSQDSGMGEKLFF.

V and J are TRBV6-5 and TRBJ1-4; unclear D gene. The CDR3 contains 15 residues. The germline CDR1 and CDR2 sequences are MNHEY and SVGAGI. Trimming shortened V by 5 bases and J by 0 bases, and 10 bases separated the two germline ends. For the CDR3, the DNA is TGTGCCAGCAGTCCCGCGGGTGCAACTAATGAAAAACTGTTTTTT. Translating it yields CASSPAGATNEKLFF.

In DNA form, the CDR3 reads TGTGCCAGCTCACCACCGACCGTCAGGGGGCTTAATGGCTACACCTTC. Its protein product is CASSPPTVRGLNGYTF. The chain carries TRBV18 and TRBJ1-2; 8 bases match TRBD1. This CDR3 region has 16 residues. With 0 bases clipped from V and 6 bases from J, the junction kept 9 bases outside the gene matches. Germline V gene lookup returns CDR1 KGHSH and CDR2 LQKENI.

The rearrangement links TRBV27 to TRBJ2-2, with D tentatively TRBD2 (6 bases). The V gene's germline CDR1 is MNHEY and CDR2 SMNVEV (reference sequence). The CDR3 spans 15 residues. V was pared by 0 bases and J by 5 bases, with 10 bases between. The CDR3 protein is CASSLSSGVTGELFF. The CDR3 nucleotides are TGTGCCAGCAGTTTATCATCGGGGGTTACCGGGGAGCTGTTTTTT.

The chain carries TRBV29-1 and TRBJ2-1; 10 bases align to TRBD2. CDR1 and CDR2 (germline): SQVTM, ANQGSEA. This CDR3 has 13 amino acids. The V and J ends lost 3 bases and 9 bases, in that order; junction bases with no gene match: 5. CDR3 region: CSVDSLAGVEQFF. CDR3 in DNA: TGCAGCGTTGATTCCCTAGCGGGAGTTGAGCAGTTCTTC.

The chain links TRBV5-1 to TRBJ2-6; D uncertain. V was trimmed by 6 bases and J by 2 bases, leaving 6 bases between them. CDR1 SGHRS and CDR2 YFSETQ come from the germline V gene. This CDR3 has 13 residues. The CDR3 sequence is CASNRAGANVLTF. The CDR3 DNA follows: TGCGCCAGCAATAGGGCTGGGGCCAACGTCCTGACTTTC.

The rearrangement links TRBV5-1 to TRBJ1-1; D is ambiguous. The germline V gene has CDR1 SGHRS and CDR2 YFSETQ. The CDR3 is 14 amino acids. Trimming shortened V by 1 base and J by 3 bases, and 10 bases separated the two germline ends. The CDR3 bases are TGCGCCAGCAGCTTGCAGCCAACTTACACTGAAGCTTTCTTT. Translated, it gives CASSLQPTYTEAFF.

The rearrangement links TRBV9 to TRBJ1-1; perhaps TRBD1 as D (6 bases). The CDR3 sequence is 14 residues long. Germline assignment: CDR1 SGDLS and CDR2 YYNGEE. Trimming took off 6 bases at V and 1 base at J, with 13 bases between the two ends. CDR3: CASTPGVRNTEAFF. CDR3 coding DNA: TGTGCCAGCACCCCAGGGGTGCGGAACACTGAAGCTTTCTTT.

This chain uses TRBV7-9 with TRBJ2-7; possible D gene TRBD1, 6 bases. The V and J ends lost 0 bases and 3 bases respectively, with 9 bases between them. Looked up from germline, CDR1 is SEHNR and CDR2 is FQNEAQ (reference sequence). This CDR3 is 14 amino acids long. CDR3 DNA: TGTGCCAGCAGCTTAGCGGGGGCTGGCTACGAGCAGTACTTC. Protein product: CASSLAGAGYEQYF.

This clone has just a few counts. This chain connects TRBV6-6 to TRBJ2-7; TRBD1 matches at 8 bases. Losses at the gene ends were 6 bases for V and 0 bases for J; bases not matched to a gene: 7. There are 15 residues in the CDR3. CDR1 is MNHNY, CDR2 SVGAGI, per germline (reference sequence). CDR3 nucleotide sequence: TGTGCCAGCAGGTCGACCGGGACAGGCTCCTACGAGCAGTACTTC. Encoded protein: CASRSTGTGSYEQYF.

The V call is TRBV5-1, the J call TRBJ2-7; D may be TRBD2 (5 bases). Germline V CDR1 and CDR2: SGHRS, YFSETQ. The V end was cut by 0 bases, the J end by 2 bases, with 12 bases between. CDR3 length equals 15 residues. The CDR3 nucleotides read TGCGCCAGCAGCTTGGTATCCGGGGAAGCCTACGAGCAGTACTTC. Amino acids: CASSLVSGEAYEQYF.

This chain connects TRBV27 to TRBJ2-2; the D is unclear. Germline assignment: CDR1 MNHEY and CDR2 SMNVEV (reference sequence). The CDR3 is 14 residues long. V lost 1 base and J lost 4, with 7 bases in between. The CDR3 DNA reads TGTGCCAGCAGTTTATGGGGAATCACCGGGGAGCTGTTTTTT. Protein product: CASSLWGITGELFF.

The gene calls are TRBV7-3 and TRBJ2-3; D may be TRBD2 (6 bases). Germline loops: CDR1 SGHTA, CDR2 FQGTGA. V shed 5 bases and J shed 2 bases, with 14 bases lying between them. The CDR3 covers 15 residues. CDR3 DNA: TGTGCCAGCAGCCGTAGCGGACATATCACAGATACGCAGTATTTT. Amino acid sequence: CASSRSGHITDTQYF.

This clone was seen just once. The chain couples TRBV9 to TRBJ2-7, with 7 bases matching TRBD2. The CDR3 extends over 15 amino acids. Germline trimming cut 4 bases from V and 1 base from J; bases unmatched to any gene: 8. The germline gives CDR1 SGDLS, CDR2 YYNGEE. CDR3 nucleotide sequence: TGTGCCAGCAGCCCCCAAGGAGCGGGGTCCTACGAGCAGTACTTC. Its translation is CASSPQGAGSYEQYF. Full variable domain (remainder filled in from reference TRBV9 and TRBJ2-7): DSGVTQTPKHLITATGQRVTLRCSPRSGDLSVYWYQQSLDQGLQFLIQYYNGEERAKGNILERFSAQQFPDLHSELNLSSLELGDSALYFCASSPQGAGSYEQYFGPGTRLTVT.

V is TRBV21-1 and J is TRBJ1-6. TRBV21-1 is annotated as a pseudogene. The CDR3 is made up of 11 amino acids. CDR3 loop: CASSKVSPLHF. CDR3 DNA: TGTGCCAGCAGCAAAGTTTCACCCCTCCACTTT.

The chain links TRBV30 to TRBJ2-7, with D hard to call. Germline loops: CDR1 GTSNPN, CDR2 SVGIG (reference sequence). V shed 2 bases and J shed 5 bases, with 7 bases lying between them. This CDR3 spans 11 amino acids. CDR3 amino acids: CAWSSPDEQYF. The CDR3 bases are TGTGCCTGGAGTTCCCCGGACGAGCAGTACTTC.

The CDR3 DNA is TGCGCCAGCCGAAGAGGGACCTACGAGCAGTACTTC. It translates to CASRRGTYEQYF. The rearrangement uses TRBV10-1 and TRBJ2-7; maybe TRBD2 (5 bases). From germline, CDR1 is WNHNN and CDR2 SYGVQD (reference sequence). V was shortened by 8 bases and J by 2 bases, with 10 bases between the two germline ends. The CDR3 spans 12 residues.

The genes are TRBV28 and TRBJ1-1, with TRBD1 identical over 8 bases. Per germline, CDR1 MDHEN and CDR2 SYDVKM. The CDR3 is 15 residues long. Trimming at V came to 8 bases and at J to 1 base, leaving 9 bases not matched to a gene. The CDR3 DNA reads as TGTGCCAGCGTAACCTCAGGGGGCGAGAACACTGAAGCTTTCTTT. Its translation: CASVTSGGENTEAFF.

The J gene is TRBJ2-5, the V gene TRBV18, with D uncertain. Trimming removed 0 bases from V and 5 bases from J, with 4 bases in between. This CDR3 has 12 amino acids. The germline gives CDR1 KGHSH, CDR2 LQKENI. CDR3 sequence (DNA): TGTGCCAGCTCACCACCGAAGGAGACCCAGTACTTC. This gives the protein CASSPPKETQYF.